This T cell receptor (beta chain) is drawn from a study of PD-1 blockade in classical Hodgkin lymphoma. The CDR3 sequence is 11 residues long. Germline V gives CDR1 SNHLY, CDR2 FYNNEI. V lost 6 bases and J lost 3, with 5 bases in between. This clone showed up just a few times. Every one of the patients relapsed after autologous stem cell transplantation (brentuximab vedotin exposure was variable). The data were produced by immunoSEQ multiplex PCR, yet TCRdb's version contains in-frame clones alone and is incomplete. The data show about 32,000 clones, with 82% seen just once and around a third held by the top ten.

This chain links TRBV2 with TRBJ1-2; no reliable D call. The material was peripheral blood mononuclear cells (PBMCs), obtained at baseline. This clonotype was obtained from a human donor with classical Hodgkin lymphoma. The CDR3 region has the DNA TGTGCCAGCAGCCCCGACTATGGCTACACCTTC. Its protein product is CASSPDYGYTF.